The rows below give T cell receptor beta chains drawn from one sample of a study of CD8 T cells in ankylosing spondylitis. TCRdb analysed the 5' RACE reads with MiXCR anew, one entry per CDR3 protein. The repertoire includes about 150,000 distinct CDR3 sequences, roughly 31% of them detected once, and around 6% sits in the top ten. Sequencing was performed on synovial fluid, either unsorted or a sorted T cell fraction (not recorded which). All receptors derive from a male donor with ankylosing spondylitis. Each CDR3 is given with its conserved first and last residue. Each record gives: J gene, clone size, V gene, D gene, CDR3 DNA, CDR3 protein. A D gene is named only where the DNA matches it firmly. Where a row states a size, it is once, few, many or the class of an expanded clone; other rows omit it.

J: TRBJ2-7; size: NA; V: TRBV3-1; D: NA; DNA: TGTGCCAGCAGTGCCATCTACGAGCAGTACTTC; CDR3: CASSAIYEQYF
J: TRBJ2-1; size: few; V: TRBV5-1; D: NA; DNA: TGCGCCAGCAGCTTTTCCCCAGAAGGAGTCAAGTTCTTC; CDR3: CASSFSPEGVKFF
J: TRBJ1-2; size: many; V: TRBV4-2; D: NA; DNA: TGTGCCAGCAGCCAAGAAGGGCAGGGTGATGGCTACACCTTC; CDR3: CASSQEGQGDGYTF
J: TRBJ2-7; size: many; V: TRBV7-9; D: TRBD1; DNA: TGTGCCAGCAGCCCGGGACAGAACTACGAGCAGTACTTC; CDR3: CASSPGQNYEQYF
J: TRBJ1-5; size: NA; V: TRBV5-1; D: NA; DNA: TGCGCCAGCAGCTCGGACGGACACCACAATCAGCCCCAGCATTTT; CDR3: CASSSDGHHNQPQHF
J: TRBJ2-5; size: NA; V: TRBV6-5; D: NA; DNA: TGTGCCAGCAGTTATTTTTCCCAGTACTTC; CDR3: CASSYFSQYF
J: TRBJ2-1; size: NA; V: TRBV18; D: NA; DNA: TGTGCCAGCTCACCACCGTCAGTTAGAAATGAGCAGTTCTTC; CDR3: CASSPPSVRNEQFF
J: TRBJ1-1; size: many; V: TRBV20-1; D: NA; DNA: TGCAGTGCTAGCCTGGGACAGAACACTGAAGCTTTCTTT; CDR3: CSASLGQNTEAFF
J: TRBJ1-2; size: NA; V: TRBV13; D: NA; DNA: TGTGCCAGCAGCTCAACTGAGTACTATGGCTACACCTTC; CDR3: CASSSTEYYGYTF
J: TRBJ2-6; size: few; V: TRBV3-1; D: NA; DNA: TGTGCCAGCAGCCCCAGAGGGTTAAGCTCTGGGGCCAACGTCCTGACTTTC; CDR3: CASSPRGLSSGANVLTF
J: TRBJ2-1; size: many; V: TRBV6-6; D: NA; DNA: TGTGCCAGCAGTTACTCCGCCGTCAATGAGCAGTTCTTC; CDR3: CASSYSAVNEQFF
J: TRBJ1-6; size: NA; V: TRBV6-1; D: TRBD1; DNA: TGTGCCAGCAGAACCCCGGACAGGGACGGTTCACCCCTCCACTTT; CDR3: CASRTPDRDGSPLHF
J: TRBJ2-7; size: NA; V: TRBV15; D: NA; DNA: TGTGCCACCAGCAGAGATGAGGGAACCTACGAGCAGTACTTC; CDR3: CATSRDEGTYEQYF
J: TRBJ1-4; size: NA; V: TRBV28; D: NA; DNA: TGTGCCCACAGCCGTGGCCTTAATGAAAAACTGTTTTTT; CDR3: CAHSRGLNEKLFF
J: TRBJ1-6; size: NA; V: TRBV7-9; D: NA; DNA: TGTGCCAGCAGCTTAGCAGATGCAGGGCATAATTCACCCCTCCACTTT; CDR3: CASSLADAGHNSPLHF
J: TRBJ2-1; size: few; V: TRBV28; D: TRBD2; DNA: TGTGCCAGCAGTTCCCAGGGACTAGCGGGAGGAAATGAGCAGTTCTTC; CDR3: CASSSQGLAGGNEQFF
J: TRBJ2-2; size: many; V: TRBV2; D: NA; DNA: TGTGCCAGCAGTGAACTTCAGGGGACCGGGGAGCTGTTTTTT; CDR3: CASSELQGTGELFF
J: TRBJ2-1; size: few; V: TRBV5-5; D: TRBD2; DNA: TGTGCCAGCAGCTTGTCGCTAGCGGGAGAGGTCTTCTTC; CDR3: CASSLSLAGEVFF
J: TRBJ2-5; size: once; V: TRBV10-2; D: TRBD1; DNA: TGCGCCAGCAGGACAGGGGGCGAGACCCAGTACTTC; CDR3: CASRTGGETQYF
J: TRBJ1-2; size: few; V: TRBV12-3/TRBV12-4; D: TRBD1; DNA: TGTGCCAGCAGCCCCAGGGGGGGTTCCATTGGCTACACCTTC; CDR3: CASSPRGGSIGYTF
J: TRBJ2-3; size: NA; V: TRBV7-2; D: NA; DNA: TGTGCCAGCAGCGAGACTAGGGGAGATACGCAGTATTTT; CDR3: CASSETRGDTQYF
J: TRBJ2-7; size: NA; V: TRBV12-3/TRBV12-4; D: TRBD2; DNA: TGTGCCAGCAGTTTAGGCCTAGCGGGGACCGACGAGCAGTACTTC; CDR3: CASSLGLAGTDEQYF
J: TRBJ2-2; size: NA; V: TRBV10-3; D: TRBD1; DNA: TGTGCCATGGGACAGGGGGCAGAGTACGGGGAGCTGTTTTTT; CDR3: CAMGQGAEYGELFF
J: TRBJ1-1; size: NA; V: TRBV11-3; D: TRBD1; DNA: TGTGCCAGCACCGGGACAGGGAGGGCTTTCTTT; CDR3: CASTGTGRAFF
J: TRBJ2-1; size: few; V: TRBV6-1; D: NA; DNA: TGTGCCAGCAGTGATTGGGGGACTGGAGGACAAAATGAGCAGTTCTTC; CDR3: CASSDWGTGGQNEQFF
J: TRBJ2-5; size: many; V: TRBV7-2; D: TRBD1; DNA: TGTGCCAGCAGCCCGACAGGGCCCCGGGAGACCCAGTACTTC; CDR3: CASSPTGPRETQYF
J: TRBJ1-1; size: NA; V: TRBV6-1; D: NA; DNA: TGTGCCAGCAGTGCCGATCGGAGCACTGAAGCTTTCTTT; CDR3: CASSADRSTEAFF
J: TRBJ1-1; size: NA; V: TRBV10-1; D: NA; DNA: TGCGCCAGCAGTCCCCGACCGGGCGGCGAAGCTTTCTTT; CDR3: CASSPRPGGEAFF
J: TRBJ2-1; size: NA; V: TRBV5-1; D: NA; DNA: TGCGCCAGCAGCTTGGCTACTCCATACAATGAGCAGTTCTTC; CDR3: CASSLATPYNEQFF
J: TRBJ2-1; size: many; V: TRBV29-1; D: NA; DNA: TGCAGCGCCCAGGTGGATGAGCAGTTCTTC; CDR3: CSAQVDEQFF
J: TRBJ2-7; size: few; V: TRBV7-2; D: NA; DNA: TGTGCCAGCAGCTTAGTACTGCATCCAAGCTCAACCTACGAGCAGTACTTC; CDR3: CASSLVLHPSSTYEQYF
J: TRBJ2-1; size: many; V: TRBV7-8; D: TRBD2; DNA: TGTGCCAGCAGCCTACGCGCCTCGGCGGGGGGTAGGTATGAGCAGTTCTTC; CDR3: CASSLRASAGGRYEQFF
J: TRBJ2-5; size: few; V: TRBV20-1; D: NA; DNA: TGCAGTGCCCCGTCAGGGCGGGAGACCCAGTACTTC; CDR3: CSAPSGRETQYF
J: TRBJ2-7; size: NA; V: TRBV5-1; D: TRBD1; DNA: TGCGCCAGCAGCTCGGACAGGGTGGGGTCCTACGAGCAGTACTTC; CDR3: CASSSDRVGSYEQYF
J: TRBJ1-1; size: NA; V: TRBV4-3; D: NA; DNA: TGCGCCAGCAGCCAAGGGAGCCAGAACACTGAAGCTTTCTTT; CDR3: CASSQGSQNTEAFF